The entry below describes one T cell receptor beta chain. Unmatched junction bases numbered 19, after V lost 10 bases and J lost 11 bases. The length of the CDR3 is 14 residues. Germline V gene lookup returns CDR1 MNHNS and CDR2 SASEGT. This specimen belongs to a study of blood T cells in healthy people across ages. Healthy individuals of Caucasian origin from Russia, aged about 6 to 90, served as donors. Primed by a sample-barcoded 5' primer and a J-beta primer mix, a second PCR proceeded for about 6 to 11 cycles. TCRdb used MiXCR to reprocess the 5' RACE reads, holding one entry per CDR3 protein. The data hold 1.4 million or so distinct CDR3 sequences, with less than 45% observed a single time.

The material sequenced was blood. This receptor was identified in a woman aged 18-29 years in good health. The chain employs TRBV6-1 and TRBJ2-5, with 7 bases matching TRBD1. CDR3 bases: TGTGCCACCAAACCGGGACAGAATTACAATGAGCAGTACTTC. Encoded protein: CATKPGQNYNEQYF.